This T cell receptor beta chain was recorded in a study of blood T cell repertoires in COVID-19. Study background: COVID-19 samples, acute and convalescent, were from the United States, Italy and Spain. T cells, B-cell-depleted T cells, or PBMCs supplied cDNA or gDNA.

Germline CDR1 is SGDLS and CDR2 is YYNGEE. The CDR3 covers 15 residues. V gave up 0 bases and J gave up 8 bases, with 15 bases separating them. Per the authors' pipeline: Amplification of reference gene primers provided the estimated nucleated cell counts. Method: immunoSEQ multiplex PCR; TCRdb's copy keeps in-frame clones and lacks some. V and J calls and clone size come straight from that table; D and trimming were deduced from the DNA. The sample has about 33,000 clones, approximately 85% seen once. The chain has TRBV9 and TRBJ2-1, with D perhaps matching TRBD2 (5 bases). The sequenced sample consisted of peripheral blood. The TCR sequence derives from a human donor in a cohort sampled during active COVID-19. As DNA, the CDR3 is TGTGCCAGCAGCGTAGAGATGGGGAGTTGGGATGAGCAGTTCTTC. Translating it yields CASSVEMGSWDEQFF.